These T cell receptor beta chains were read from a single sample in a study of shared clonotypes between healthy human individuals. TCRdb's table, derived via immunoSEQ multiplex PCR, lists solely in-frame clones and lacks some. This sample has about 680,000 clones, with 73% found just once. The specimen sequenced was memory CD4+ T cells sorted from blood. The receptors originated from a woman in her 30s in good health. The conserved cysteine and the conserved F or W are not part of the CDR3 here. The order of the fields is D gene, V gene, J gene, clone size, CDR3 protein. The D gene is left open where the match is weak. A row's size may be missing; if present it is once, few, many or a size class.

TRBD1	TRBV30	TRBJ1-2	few	AWRPGQSYGYT
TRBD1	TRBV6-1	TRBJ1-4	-	ASSVDRGLEKLF
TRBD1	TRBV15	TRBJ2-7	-	ATSANRDSDNEQY
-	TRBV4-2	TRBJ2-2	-	ASSQERTGELF
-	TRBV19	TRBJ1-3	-	ASSMGQGKSGNTIY
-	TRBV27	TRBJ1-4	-	ASSITGGAEKLF
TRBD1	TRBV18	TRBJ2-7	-	ASSPGPGQGGYEQY
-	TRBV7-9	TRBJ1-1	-	ASSYAGGEDTEAF
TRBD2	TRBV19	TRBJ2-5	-	ASSINSGRKETQY
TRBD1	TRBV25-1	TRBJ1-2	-	ASWTGLTGYT
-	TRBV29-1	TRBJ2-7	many	SVARDTSYEQY
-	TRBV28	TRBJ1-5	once	ASSSSGLQTQH
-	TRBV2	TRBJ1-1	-	ASHAGQAMNTEAF
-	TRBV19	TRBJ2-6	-	ASSLQGAGANVLT
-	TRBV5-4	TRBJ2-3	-	ASSFMVGPDTDTQY
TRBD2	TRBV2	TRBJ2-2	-	ASSGLAGNTGELF
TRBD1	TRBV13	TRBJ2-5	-	ASSLAQGVETQY
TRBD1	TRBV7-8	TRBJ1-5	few	ASSRQGALSNQPQH
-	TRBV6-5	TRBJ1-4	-	ASSLTATNEKLF
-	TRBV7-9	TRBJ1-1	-	ASSLVAGVNTEAF
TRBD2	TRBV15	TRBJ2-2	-	ATSRDVGLAGGTGELF
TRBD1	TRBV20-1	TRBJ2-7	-	SGGRGPEQY
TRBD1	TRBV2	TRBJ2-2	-	ASRATGGAGELF
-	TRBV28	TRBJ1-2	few	ASSLSGNSYT
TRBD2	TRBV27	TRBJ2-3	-	ASSFFLAGEPSTDTQY
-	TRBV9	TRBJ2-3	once	ASSVHEKVTQY
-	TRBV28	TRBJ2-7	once	ASSLASYEQY
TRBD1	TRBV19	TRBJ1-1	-	ASSRTGDTEAF
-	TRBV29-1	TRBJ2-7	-	SVQWDSGVDEQY
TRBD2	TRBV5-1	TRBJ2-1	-	ASSGTSGSSSYNEQF
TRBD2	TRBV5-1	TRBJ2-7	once	ASSLEGSSGSTHEQY